These T cell receptor beta chains were read from a single sample in a study of T cell changes during pregnancy in multiple sclerosis. Generated by immunoSEQ multiplex PCR, the TCRdb table keeps only in-frame clones and is missing some. The sample carries about 93,000 clones, 80% to 95% recorded once. The sample in question was peripheral blood, obtained after pregnancy. The origin of the receptors is a female donor with multiple sclerosis, enrolled in a pregnancy study. The CDR3 runs from the conserved cysteine through the conserved F or W. The D gene is left open where the match is weak. Not all rows give a size; the values are once, few, many and, for expanded clones, a class.

clone_size	d_call	v_call	j_call	cdr3_nt	cdr3_aa
.	TRBD1	TRBV19	TRBJ2-1	TGTGCCAGTAGCAAGACAGGGGGGTTCGTGGATGAGCAGTTCTTC	CASSKTGGFVDEQFF
.	.	TRBV7-9	TRBJ2-7	TGTGCCAGCAGCGAGACAGGACACTACGAGCAGTACTTC	CASSETGHYEQYF
.	TRBD1	TRBV6-4	TRBJ1-3	TGTGCCAGCAGTGACACCGAACAGGGGGCGGACACCATATATTTT	CASSDTEQGADTIYF
.	.	TRBV7-9	TRBJ1-5	TGTGCCAGCAGCTTAGAGCAGGTCAATCAGCCCCAGCATTTT	CASSLEQVNQPQHF
.	TRBD1	TRBV28	TRBJ1-5	TGTGCCAGCAGACTGGGACAGGGGGAATTGCCCCAGCATTTT	CASRLGQGELPQHF
.	TRBD2	TRBV11-2	TRBJ2-5	TGTGCCAGCAGCTTTAAACTCAAGACTAGCGGGGGGGTAGAGACCCAGTACTTC	CASSFKLKTSGGVETQYF
.	TRBD1	TRBV4-2	TRBJ2-5	TGTGCCAGCAGCCAAGATTGGCACAGGGGGCAAGAGACCCAGTACTTC	CASSQDWHRGQETQYF
.	TRBD1	TRBV19	TRBJ1-2	TGTGCCAGTAGTAGGGGACAGATCTATGGCTACACCTTC	CASSRGQIYGYTF
.	.	TRBV7-2	TRBJ2-1	TGTGCCAGCAGCGTACTATACAATGAGCAGTTCTTC	CASSVLYNEQFF
.	.	TRBV6-5	TRBJ1-1	TGTGCCAGCAGCCCAACCTTCCGGGGGGCGGAAGCTTTCTTT	CASSPTFRGAEAFF
.	TRBD2	TRBV5-1	TRBJ2-5	TGCGCCAGCAGCTCGCTAGCGGGACCCCAAGAGACCCAGTACTTC	CASSSLAGPQETQYF
once	.	TRBV6-5	TRBJ2-1	TGTGCCAGCATGAGCGGACCCTACAATGAGCAGTTCTTC	CASMSGPYNEQFF
.	.	TRBV19	TRBJ2-4	TGTGCCAGCAACCGGGACAGTAGGGGGGACATTCAGTACTTC	CASNRDSRGDIQYF
.	TRBD1	TRBV28	TRBJ1-4	TGTGCCAGCAGTATAGCCGGGACAGGGTATGAAAAACTGTTTTTT	CASSIAGTGYEKLFF
.	TRBD1	TRBV6-6	TRBJ1-5	TGTGCCAGCAGCCAGGCGGGGGCGACAGGGGTTCAGCCCCAGCATTTT	CASSQAGATGVQPQHF
.	.	TRBV7-9	TRBJ1-2	TGTGCCAGCAGCTTAGAGAGAGGGGGTGGCTACACCTTC	CASSLERGGGYTF
.	.	TRBV5-1	TRBJ1-6	TGCGCCAGCAGCGCGGCCGGGGAAAGCTTCGTCAATTCACCCCTCCACTTT	CASSAAGESFVNSPLHF
.	TRBD1	TRBV5-8	TRBJ1-3	TGTGCCAGCAGCTATACAGGGGGAACTGGAAACACCATATATTTT	CASSYTGGTGNTIYF
.	TRBD1	TRBV7-3	TRBJ2-3	TGTGCCAGCAGCCTCGGGACAGCCGCCCCCGCAGATACGCAGTATTTT	CASSLGTAAPADTQYF
.	TRBD2	TRBV5-1	TRBJ2-7	TGCGCCAGCAGCACGACTAGCGGGGCTGCCTACGAGCAGTACTTC	CASSTTSGAAYEQYF
.	TRBD1	TRBV6-5	TRBJ1-1	TGTGCCAGCAGTTTTGTACAGGGGGGTAGTACTGAAGCTTTCTTT	CASSFVQGGSTEAFF
.	TRBD1	TRBV6-1	TRBJ2-7	TGTGCCAGTTCCCGTGGGGACAGCTCCTACGAGCAGTACTTC	CASSRGDSSYEQYF
once	.	TRBV2	TRBJ2-2	TGTGCCAGCAGGGGTGACAGGAACAGCGCGAACACCGGGGAGCTGTTTTTT	CASRGDRNSANTGELFF
.	TRBD1	TRBV19	TRBJ2-1	TGTGCCAGTAGTACCTCGACAGGGTCTACTGAGCAGTTCTTC	CASSTSTGSTEQFF
.	.	TRBV5-4	TRBJ1-2	TGTGCCAGCAGCTTGGAGGGGCGAAACTATGGCTACACCTTC	CASSLEGRNYGYTF
.	.	TRBV15	TRBJ1-2	TGTGCCACCAGCAGAGATAACTACGGCTACACCTTC	CATSRDNYGYTF
.	TRBD1	TRBV27	TRBJ1-2	TGTGCCAGCAGTGACAGGGAGGCTAACTATGGCTACACCTTC	CASSDREANYGYTF
.	.	TRBV21-1	TRBJ2-7	TGTGCCCCATGGACAGGTCCTCACCTTCCCCTCTCCTACGAGCAGTACTTC	CAPWTGPHLPLSYEQYF
.	TRBD1	TRBV9	TRBJ1-2	TGTGCCAGCAGCGCAACCGGGACAGGGGGCGAAGGCTACACCTTC	CASSATGTGGEGYTF
.	.	TRBV4-3	TRBJ2-3	TGCGCCAGCAGCCAAGAGAGGGATACGGGCACAGATACGCAGTATTTT	CASSQERDTGTDTQYF
.	TRBD1	TRBV18	TRBJ2-7	TGTGCCAGCTCACCTCCGGGACAGGCCTACGAGCAGTACTTC	CASSPPGQAYEQYF
.	.	TRBV7-3	TRBJ1-2	TGTGCCAGCAGCTTCGACGGAGGCTATGGCTACACCTTC	CASSFDGGYGYTF
few	TRBD1	TRBV7-9	TRBJ1-3	TGTGCCAGCAGCCGCTTACAGGGGGCGAACACCATATATTTT	CASSRLQGANTIYF
.	TRBD1	TRBV6-5	TRBJ1-6	TGTGCCAGCAGTCCCAGGGGGTTCGGCAATTCACCCCTCCACTTT	CASSPRGFGNSPLHF
.	TRBD2	TRBV7-2	TRBJ2-1	TGTGCCAGCAGCCCTCGGACTAGCGGGGGTAATGAGCAGTTCTTC	CASSPRTSGGNEQFF
.	.	TRBV4-1	TRBJ2-3	TGCGCCAGCAGCCAAGACCCCTCCGGGAGCACAGATACGCAGTATTTT	CASSQDPSGSTDTQYF
.	.	TRBV2	TRBJ2-2	TGTGCCAGCAGCGTCATGGGCGCCGCGAACACCGGGGAGCTGTTTTTT	CASSVMGAANTGELFF